This TCR beta chain was recovered during a study of blood T cells in healthy people across ages. Overall study results and limits: The unknown donor CMV status may have confounded expanded clonotype changes. TCR beta diversity correlated strongly with naive T cell percentage.

Through a sample-barcoded 5' primer and a J-beta primer mix, a second PCR was run for roughly 6 to 11 cycles. A 12-random-nucleotide template-switch adaptor tagged each cDNA molecule. A single record per CDR3 protein comes from TCRdb applying MiXCR to the 5' RACE reads. The repertoire holds about 670,000 distinct CDR3 sequences, over 40% seen once, with about 14% in the top ten. Concerning this clonotype itself: As yet, its antigen is unknown.

PBMCs, at least 7 million per sample, were isolated. Germline V lookup: CDR1 LGHDT, CDR2 YNNKEL (reference sequence). The CDR3 runs 19 residues. V lost 4 bases, J lost 0 bases, and 7 bases stayed unmatched. The chain recombines TRBV3-1 with TRBJ2-2; 14 bases are shared with TRBD2. Sequenced input: blood. This clonotype originated in a woman at least 80 years old in good health. This CDR3 reads CASSPRGTSGGTNTGELFF. DNA of the CDR3: TGTGCCAGCAGCCCGAGGGGGACTAGCGGGGGCACGAACACCGGGGAGCTGTTTTTT.